This T cell receptor (beta chain) was sequenced during a study of T cells in Graves' hyperthyroidism and ophthalmopathy. Researchers amplified the TCR beta CDR3 regions from RNA transcripts. HTBI primers drove first-round RT-PCR of the TCR CDR3. Using its own MiXCR run on the multiplex PCR reads, TCRdb lists one record per CDR3 protein. The sample comprises about 640,000 distinct CDR3 sequences, less than 25% of which are singletons, and about 35% rests with the top ten. This clonotype was counted ten times or more. Deletions cut 3 bases from V and 1 base from J, with 9 bases between. This CDR3 comprises 14 residues. The V gene's germline CDR1 is MDHEN and CDR2 SYDVKM.

The sequence was collected from a man aged 25-45 years with Graves' ophthalmopathy. V gene TRBV28 combines with J gene TRBJ1-1; no firm D call. The specimen was blood. The CDR3, as DNA: TGTGCCAGCAGTTTTCGCATCCAGAACACTGAAGCTTTCTTT. This translates into CASSFRIQNTEAFF.